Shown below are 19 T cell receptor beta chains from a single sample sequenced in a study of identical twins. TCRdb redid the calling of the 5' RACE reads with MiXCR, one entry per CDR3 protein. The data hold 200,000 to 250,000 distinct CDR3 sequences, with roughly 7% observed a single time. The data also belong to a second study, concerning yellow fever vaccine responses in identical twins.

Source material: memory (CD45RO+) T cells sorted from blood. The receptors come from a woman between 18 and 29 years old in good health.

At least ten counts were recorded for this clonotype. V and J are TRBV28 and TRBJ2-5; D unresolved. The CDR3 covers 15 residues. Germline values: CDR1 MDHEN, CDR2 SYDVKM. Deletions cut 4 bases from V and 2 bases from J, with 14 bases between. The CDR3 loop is CASSSHGGTQETQYF. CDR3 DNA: TGTGCCAGCAGTTCCCACGGCGGAACTCAAGAGACCCAGTACTTC.

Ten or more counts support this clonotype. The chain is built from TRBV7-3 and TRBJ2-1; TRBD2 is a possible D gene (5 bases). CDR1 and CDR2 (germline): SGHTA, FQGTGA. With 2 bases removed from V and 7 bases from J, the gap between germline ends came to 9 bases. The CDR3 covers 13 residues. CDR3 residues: CASSLVGGNEQFF. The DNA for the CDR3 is TGTGCCAGCAGCTTAGTTGGCGGGAATGAGCAGTTCTTC.

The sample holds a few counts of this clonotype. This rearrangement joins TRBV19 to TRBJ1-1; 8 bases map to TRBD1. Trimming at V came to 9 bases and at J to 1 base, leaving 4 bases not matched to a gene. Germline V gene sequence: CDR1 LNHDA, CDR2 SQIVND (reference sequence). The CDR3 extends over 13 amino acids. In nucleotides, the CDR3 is TGTGCCAGCGTCGGACAGGGGAACACTGAAGCTTTCTTT. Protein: CASVGQGNTEAFF.

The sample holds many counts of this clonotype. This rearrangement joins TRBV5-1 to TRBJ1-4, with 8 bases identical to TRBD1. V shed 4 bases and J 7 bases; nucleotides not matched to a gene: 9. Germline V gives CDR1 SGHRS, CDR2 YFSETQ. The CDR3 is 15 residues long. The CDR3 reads CASSPSGGVGEKLFF. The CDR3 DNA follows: TGCGCCAGCAGCCCTTCAGGGGGCGTCGGTGAAAAACTGTTTTTT.

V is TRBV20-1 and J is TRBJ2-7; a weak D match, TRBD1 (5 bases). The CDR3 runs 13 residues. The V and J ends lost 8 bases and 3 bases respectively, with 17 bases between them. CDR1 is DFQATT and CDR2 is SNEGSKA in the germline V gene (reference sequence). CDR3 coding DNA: TGCAGTCTCGAAACGCAGGGTAACTACGAGCAGTACGTC. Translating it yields CSLETQGNYEQYV.

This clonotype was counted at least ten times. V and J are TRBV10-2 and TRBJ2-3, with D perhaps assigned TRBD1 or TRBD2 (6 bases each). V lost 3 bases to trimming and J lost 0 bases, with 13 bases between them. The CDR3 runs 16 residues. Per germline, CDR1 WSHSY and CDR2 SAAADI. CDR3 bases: TGCGCCAGCAGTGAAGGGGGGATGCTTAGCACAGATACGCAGTATTTT. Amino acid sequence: CASSEGGMLSTDTQYF.

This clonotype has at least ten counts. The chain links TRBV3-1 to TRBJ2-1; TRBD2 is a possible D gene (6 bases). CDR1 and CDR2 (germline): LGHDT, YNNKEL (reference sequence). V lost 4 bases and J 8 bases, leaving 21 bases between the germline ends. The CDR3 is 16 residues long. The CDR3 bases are TGTGCCAGCAGCCCAGCTAGGAGGGCCTCCTGGGATGAGCAGTTCTTC. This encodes CASSPARRASWDEQFF.

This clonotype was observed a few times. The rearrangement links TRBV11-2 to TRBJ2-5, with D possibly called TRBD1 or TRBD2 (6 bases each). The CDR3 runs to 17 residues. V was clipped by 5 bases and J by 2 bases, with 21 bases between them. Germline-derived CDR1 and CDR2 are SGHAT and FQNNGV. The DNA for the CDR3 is TGTGCCAGCAGCCCCACTATGGGAGTAGGGGGGCAAGAGACCCAGTACTTC. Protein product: CASSPTMGVGGQETQYF.

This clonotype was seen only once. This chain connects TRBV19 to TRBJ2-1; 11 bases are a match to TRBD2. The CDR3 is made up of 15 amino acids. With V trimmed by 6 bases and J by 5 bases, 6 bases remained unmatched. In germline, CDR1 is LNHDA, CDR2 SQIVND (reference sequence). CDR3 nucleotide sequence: TGTGCCAGTAGCCTGGCTAGCGGGGGGAACAATGAGCAGTTCTTC. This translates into CASSLASGGNNEQFF.

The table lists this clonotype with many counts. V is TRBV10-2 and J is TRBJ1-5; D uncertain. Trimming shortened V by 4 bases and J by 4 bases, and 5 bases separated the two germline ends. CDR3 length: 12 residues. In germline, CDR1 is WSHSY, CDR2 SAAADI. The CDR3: CASSAVNQPQHF. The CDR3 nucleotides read TGCGCCAGCAGTGCGGTGAATCAGCCCCAGCATTTT.

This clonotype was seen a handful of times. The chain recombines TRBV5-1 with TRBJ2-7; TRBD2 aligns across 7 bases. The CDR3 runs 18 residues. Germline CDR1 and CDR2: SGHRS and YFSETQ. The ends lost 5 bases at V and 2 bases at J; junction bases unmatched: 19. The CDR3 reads CASSPGGSASSFPYEQYF. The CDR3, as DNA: TGCGCCAGCAGTCCCGGGGGGTCCGCTAGTTCTTTCCCCTACGAGCAGTACTTC.

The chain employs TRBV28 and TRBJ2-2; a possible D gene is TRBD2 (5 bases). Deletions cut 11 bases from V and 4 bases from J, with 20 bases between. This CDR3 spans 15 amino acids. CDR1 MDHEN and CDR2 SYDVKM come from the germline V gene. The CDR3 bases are TGTGCCGGAGGATCGGGCAATCGGGCCACCGGGGAGCTGTTTTTT. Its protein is CAGGSGNRATGELFF.

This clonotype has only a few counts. The CDR3 spells CASSLQPGDSPLHF. In DNA form, the CDR3 reads TGTGCCAGCAGCCTACAACCTGGGGATTCACCCCTCCACTTT. The chain links TRBV7-3 to TRBJ1-6; D is unclear. The germline V and J ends were trimmed by 5 bases and 8 bases, with 13 bases remaining between them. CDR3 length: 14 amino acids. Germline CDR1 is SGHTA and CDR2 is FQGTGA. Full variable domain (missing parts from reference TRBV7-3 and TRBJ1-6): GAGVSQTPSNKVTEKGKYVELRCDPISGHTALYWYRQSLGQGPEFLIYFQGTGAADDSGLPNDRFFAVRPEGSVSTLKIQRTERGDSAVYLCASSLQPGDSPLHFGNGTRLTVT.

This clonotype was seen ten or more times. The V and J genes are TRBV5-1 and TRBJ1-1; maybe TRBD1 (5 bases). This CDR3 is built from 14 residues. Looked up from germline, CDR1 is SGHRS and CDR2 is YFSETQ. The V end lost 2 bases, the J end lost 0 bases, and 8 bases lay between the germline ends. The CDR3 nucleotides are TGCGCCAGCAGCTTCGTGGGACTGAACACTGAAGCTTTCTTT. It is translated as CASSFVGLNTEAFF.

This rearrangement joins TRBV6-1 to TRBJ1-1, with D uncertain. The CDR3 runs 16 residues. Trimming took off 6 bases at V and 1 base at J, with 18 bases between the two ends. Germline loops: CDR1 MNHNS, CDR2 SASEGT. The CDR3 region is CASRNRANAQNTEAFF. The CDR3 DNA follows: TGTGCCAGCAGGAACCGGGCAAACGCCCAGAACACTGAAGCTTTCTTT.

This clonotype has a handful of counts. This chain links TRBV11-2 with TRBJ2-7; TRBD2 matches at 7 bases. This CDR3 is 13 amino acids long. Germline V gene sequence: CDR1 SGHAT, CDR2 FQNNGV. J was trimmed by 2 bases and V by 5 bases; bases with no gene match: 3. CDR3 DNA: TGTGCCAGCAGCGGAGCGGGGCCCTACGAGCAGTACGTC. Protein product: CASSGAGPYEQYV.

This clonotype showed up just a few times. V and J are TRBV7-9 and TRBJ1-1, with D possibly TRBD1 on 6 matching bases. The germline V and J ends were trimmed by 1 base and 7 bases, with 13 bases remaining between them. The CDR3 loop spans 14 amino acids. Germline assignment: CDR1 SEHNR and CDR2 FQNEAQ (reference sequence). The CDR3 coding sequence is TGTGCCAGCAGCTTAGTTGGGGGCAAGGGTGAAGCTTTCTTT. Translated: CASSLVGGKGEAFF.

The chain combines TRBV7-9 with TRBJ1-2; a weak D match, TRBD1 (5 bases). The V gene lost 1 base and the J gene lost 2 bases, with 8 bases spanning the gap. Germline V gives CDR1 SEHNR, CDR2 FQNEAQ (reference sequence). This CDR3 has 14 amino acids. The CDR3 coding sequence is TGTGCCAGCAGCTTAGACAGGATGAACTATGGCTACACCTTC. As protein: CASSLDRMNYGYTF.

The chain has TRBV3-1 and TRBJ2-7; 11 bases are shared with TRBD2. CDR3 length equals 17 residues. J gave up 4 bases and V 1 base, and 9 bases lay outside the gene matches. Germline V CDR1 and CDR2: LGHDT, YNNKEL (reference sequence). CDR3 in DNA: TGTGCCAGCAGCCAAGCCCGCTTGACTAGCGGGAAGTACGAGCAGTACTTC. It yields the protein CASSQARLTSGKYEQYF.